The present entry profiles one TCR beta chain with its context. Its matching antigen is unknown. The CDR3 runs to 15 residues. Germline V CDR1 and CDR2: MGHRA, YSYEKL. The sample belongs to a study of T cells expressing NK-cell markers. General study findings and limits: Roughly six donors carried dominant NKG2C+ clonotypes that made up roughly 1.0-7.5% of their CD8+ T cells.

TCRdb re-called the 5' RACE reads and gives one entry per CDR3 protein, without DNA. The specimen's table records around 470,000 distinct CDR3 sequences. The sequence was collected from a woman aged 45-59 years in good health. The sequenced sample was blood T cells: a sorted CD56 or NKG2C T cell subset, CD4+ or CD8+ T cells, or bulk PBMC T cells (not recorded which). This rearrangement joins TRBV4-1 to TRBJ1-1. The CDR3 loop is CASSQGRTANTEAFF.